The 12 T cell receptor beta chains presented below share a single source sample, sequenced in a study of T cell repertoires in cytomegalovirus infection. TCRdb analysed the reads with MiXCR anew, one entry per CDR3 protein. Of 450,000 to 600,000 distinct CDR3 sequences in the sample, around 11% were seen once. Sequenced sample: PBMCs. Source of these receptors: a human donor in good health (CMV status not recorded). Some clones in this sample may be carry-over from other donors' samples.

This clonotype was counted many times. This chain uses TRBV7-9 with TRBJ2-7; TRBD2 aligns across 11 bases. The CDR3 loop spans 15 amino acids. From germline, CDR1 is SEHNR and CDR2 FQNEAQ (reference sequence). Germline trimming cut 3 bases from V and 5 bases from J; bases unmatched to any gene: 6. CDR3 sequence reads: CASSFGLLAGDEQYF. DNA for the CDR3: TGTGCCAGCAGCTTTGGTCTACTAGCGGGAGACGAGCAGTACTTC. The full variable domain, completed using reference TRBV7-9 and TRBJ2-7, is DTGVSQNPRHKITKRGQNVTFRCDPISEHNRLYWYRQTLGQGPEFLTYFQNEAQLEKSRLLSDRFSAERPKGSFSTLEIQRTEQGDSAMYLCASSFGLLAGDEQYFGPGTRLTVT.

In DNA, the CDR3 is TGCGCCAGCAGCCCACAGGGGAGGCCGAACACCGGGGAGCTGTTTTTT. Protein sequence: CASSPQGRPNTGELFF. The chain recombines TRBV5-1 with TRBJ2-2, with D possibly matching TRBD1 (7 bases). The germline V gene has CDR1 SGHRS and CDR2 YFSETQ. Trimming took off 4 bases at V and 0 bases at J, with 13 bases between the two ends. This CDR3 has 16 amino acids.

Many counts were recorded for this clonotype. V and J are TRBV11-2 and TRBJ1-5; no clear D gene. The CDR3 covers 16 residues. The germline V and J ends were trimmed by 0 bases and 4 bases, with 13 bases remaining between them. Germline V CDR1 and CDR2: SGHAT, FQNNGV. The CDR3 DNA follows: TGTGCCAGCAGCTTAGATTGGGGTGGCGGAAATCAGCCCCAGCATTTT. Translated: CASSLDWGGGNQPQHF.

This clonotype was detected only once. The chain couples TRBV20-1 to TRBJ1-5, with 9 bases aligning to TRBD1. The CDR3 is made up of 15 amino acids. Germline V lookup: CDR1 DFQATT, CDR2 SNEGSKA (reference sequence). V was clipped by 3 bases and J by 4 bases; unmatched bases: 7. Here the CDR3 DNA reads TGCAGTGCTAGTAGTAACAGGGGGCGAAATCAGCCCCAGCATTTT. Its protein product is CSASSNRGRNQPQHF.

In this sample, this clonotype turned up many times. The chain combines TRBV19 with TRBJ1-1; D remains unclear. From germline, CDR1 is LNHDA and CDR2 SQIVND (reference sequence). This CDR3 spans 15 amino acids. Trimming removed 1 base from V and 0 bases from J, with 9 bases in between. CDR3 DNA: TGTGCCAGTAGTATAGGCGGCCTCCTGAACACTGAAGCTTTCTTT. It encodes CASSIGGLLNTEAFF. The whole variable domain, remainder taken from reference TRBV19 and TRBJ1-1, is DGGITQSPKYLFRKEGQNVTLSCEQNLNHDAMYWYRQDPGQGLRLIYYSQIVNDFQKGDIAEGYSVSREKKESFPLTVTSAQKNPTAFYLCASSIGGLLNTEAFFGQGTRLTVV.

This clonotype was counted ten times or more. The chain recombines TRBV20-1 with TRBJ1-5, with unresolved D. CDR3 length: 14 residues. V shed 3 bases and J shed 4 bases, with 13 bases lying between them. Germline CDR1 is DFQATT and CDR2 is SNEGSKA (reference sequence). In DNA, the CDR3 is TGCAGTGCTAGGAGTCCGGGGAATAATCAGCCCCAGCATTTT. It yields the protein CSARSPGNNQPQHF.

This clonotype was counted ten times or more. The chain's CDR3 is CASSRLTSFNEQYF. CDR3 nucleotide sequence: TGTGCCAGCAGCCGTCTCACTAGTTTCAACGAGCAGTACTTC. The chain uses TRBV3-1 and TRBJ2-7, with D possibly TRBD2 on 5 matching bases. V was trimmed by 4 bases and J by 5 bases, leaving 15 bases between them. Germline CDR1 reads LGHDT; CDR2 reads YNNKEL (reference sequence). The CDR3 consists of 14 residues.

This clonotype has at least ten counts. Here the CDR3 DNA reads TGTGCCAGCAGCCAAGCGGGAGTGATCTACGAGCAGTACTTC. Amino acids: CASSQAGVIYEQYF. The chain uses TRBV14 and TRBJ2-7, with a possible D match to TRBD2 (6 bases). The V end lost 1 base, the J end lost 3 bases, and 10 bases lay between the germline ends. Germline assignment: CDR1 SGHDN and CDR2 FVKESK. The length of the CDR3 is 14 residues.

The sample holds many counts of this clonotype. The gene calls are TRBV20-1 and TRBJ2-7, with D perhaps matching TRBD2 (5 bases). Germline V lookup: CDR1 DFQATT, CDR2 SNEGSKA (reference sequence). The CDR3 sequence is 12 residues long. The chain's CDR3 is CSVSSDRYEQYF. CDR3 DNA sequence: TGCAGCGTTAGTAGCGACCGCTACGAGCAGTACTTC.

The J gene is TRBJ1-6, the V gene TRBV20-1, with a tentative D call TRBD1 (5 bases). V lost 6 bases and J 9 bases, leaving 15 bases between the germline ends. The CDR3 has 13 residues. Germline CDR1 is DFQATT and CDR2 is SNEGSKA (reference sequence). The CDR3 bases are TGCAGTGCCCGAGGGGTCGGCGGTTCACCCCTCCACTTT. Translated, it gives CSARGVGGSPLHF.

This clonotype was observed a few times. The J gene is TRBJ2-2, the V gene TRBV3-1; 7 bases map to TRBD1. This CDR3 has 14 amino acids. Germline CDR1 is LGHDT and CDR2 is YNNKEL (reference sequence). V shed 6 bases, J shed 7 bases, and the junction held 8 bases outside the gene matches. CDR3 nucleotides: TGTGCCAGCAGTCCAACAGGGGCTGTCGGGGAGCTGTTTTTT. Residues: CASSPTGAVGELFF.

This clonotype was counted between two and nine times. The chain combines TRBV23-1 with TRBJ2-7; D call uncertain. TRBV23-1 is an ORF, and what it does is uncertain. V was shortened by 6 bases and J by 2 bases, with 8 bases between the two germline ends. This CDR3 spans 12 amino acids. The DNA for the CDR3 is TGCGCCAGCAGCAGGCAGGCCTACGAGCAGTACTTC. Its translation: CASSRQAYEQYF.